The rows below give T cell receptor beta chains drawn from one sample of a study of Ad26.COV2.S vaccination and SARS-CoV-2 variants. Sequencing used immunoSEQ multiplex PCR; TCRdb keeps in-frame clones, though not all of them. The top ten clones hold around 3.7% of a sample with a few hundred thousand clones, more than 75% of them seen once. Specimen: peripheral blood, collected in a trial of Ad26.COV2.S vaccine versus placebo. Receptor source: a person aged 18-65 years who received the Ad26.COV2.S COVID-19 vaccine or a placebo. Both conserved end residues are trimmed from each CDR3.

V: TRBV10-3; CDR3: AISEGLAGGNEQF
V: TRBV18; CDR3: ASSPLDTQY
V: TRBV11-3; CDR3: ASSSGQDDTEAF
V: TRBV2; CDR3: ASSVGGTGEGYT
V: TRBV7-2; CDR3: ASSRSYEQY
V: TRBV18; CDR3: ASSPNTGELF
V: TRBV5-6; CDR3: ASSLKGHPSYEQY
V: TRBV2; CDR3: ASSREGRGTEAF
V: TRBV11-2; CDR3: ASSPRADFNTGELF
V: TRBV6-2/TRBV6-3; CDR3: ASSRAPYGYT
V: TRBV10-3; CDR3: AISERQSYEQY
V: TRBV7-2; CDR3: ASSSLEMANQPQH
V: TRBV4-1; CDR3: ASSQDRFGEAF
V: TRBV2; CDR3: AGQESSSYNSPLH
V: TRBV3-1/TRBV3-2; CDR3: ASSQIQRTDTQY
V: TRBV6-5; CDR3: ASRKTGSAGNTIY
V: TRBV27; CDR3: ASSFRSRGQGFRLDTGELF
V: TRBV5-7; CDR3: ASTRGGPNTEAF
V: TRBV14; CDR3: ASSQDLRDEAF
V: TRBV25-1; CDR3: ASRQGNQPQH
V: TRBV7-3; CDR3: ASSLMGPNTEAF
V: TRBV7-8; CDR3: ASSSRGPQGSYNSPLH
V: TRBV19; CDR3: ASRGANVLT
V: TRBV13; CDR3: ASSPRGLQTSGNTIY
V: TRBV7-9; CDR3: ASSGDSNEKLF
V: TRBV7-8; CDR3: ASSLRDRYNQPQH
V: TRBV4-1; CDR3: ASSPPVAGNTIY
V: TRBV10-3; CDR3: AISGPQGANGANVLT
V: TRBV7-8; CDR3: ASSVYSGGNSPLH
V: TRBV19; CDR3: ASRGLAGASSTDTQY
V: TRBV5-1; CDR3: ASSLASGGPHQRGQF
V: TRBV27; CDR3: ASKRHSANEKLF
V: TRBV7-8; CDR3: ASSLGFSGVYEQY
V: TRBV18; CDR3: ASSDQGGGEQY
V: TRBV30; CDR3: ACRGGYNSPLH
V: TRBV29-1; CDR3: SVSTGNGVQPQH
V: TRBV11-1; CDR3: ASSLGPGGDTQY
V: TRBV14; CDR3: ASSLPAGVGTEAF
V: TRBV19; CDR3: ASSIDGGGYQPQH
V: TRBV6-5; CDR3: ASRMDITYEQY
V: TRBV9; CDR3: ASSVEEGGNSPLH
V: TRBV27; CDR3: ASSQYRETEAF
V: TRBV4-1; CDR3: ASRGLLRNTEAF
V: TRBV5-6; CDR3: ASSLTVYYEQY
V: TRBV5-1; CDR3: ASSLVPGRTDTQY
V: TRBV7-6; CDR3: ASSLARSYGYT
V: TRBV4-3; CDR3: ASSQGPSTSGGFNEQF
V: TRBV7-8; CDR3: ASSSGGANQPQH
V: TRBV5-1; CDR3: ASSPGTDTQY